What follows describes a single T cell receptor beta chain. These data belong to a study of long-term antiretroviral therapy in people with HIV. Sequencing relied on immunoSEQ assay v3.0, run at survey level. Generated by immunoSEQ multiplex PCR, the TCRdb table keeps only in-frame clones and is missing some. Here the sample spans nearly 20,000 clones, approximately 80% being singletons. The source material was unsorted PBMCs, sampled 0.2 years after starting antiretroviral therapy. This clonotype was sampled from a woman in her thirties or forties with HIV.

The CDR3 nucleotides read TGCGCCAGCAGCTTCCCGCTTGATGTTGCCCCAGCCCTCCTTAGCACAGATACGCAGTATTTT. This gives the protein CASSFPLDVAPALLSTDTQYF. J is TRBJ2-3 and V is TRBV5-1; D is undetermined. Germline values: CDR1 SGHRS, CDR2 YFSETQ. The CDR3 is 21 residues long. Between the trimmed V and J ends, which lost 2 bases and 0 bases, there was a span of 28 bases.